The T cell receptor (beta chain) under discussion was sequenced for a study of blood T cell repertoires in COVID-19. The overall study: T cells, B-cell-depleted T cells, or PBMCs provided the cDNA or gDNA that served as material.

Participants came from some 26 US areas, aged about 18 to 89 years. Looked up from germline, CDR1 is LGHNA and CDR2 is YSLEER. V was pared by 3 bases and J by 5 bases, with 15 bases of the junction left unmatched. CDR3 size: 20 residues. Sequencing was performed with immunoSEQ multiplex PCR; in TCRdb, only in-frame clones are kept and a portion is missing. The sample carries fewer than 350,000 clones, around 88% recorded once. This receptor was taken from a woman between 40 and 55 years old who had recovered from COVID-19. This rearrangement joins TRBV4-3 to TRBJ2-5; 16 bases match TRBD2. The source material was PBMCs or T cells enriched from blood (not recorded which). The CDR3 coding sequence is TGCGCCAGCAGCCAGGAAACCGGGACTAGCGGGAGGGCTATGGAGGAGACCCAGTACTTC. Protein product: CASSQETGTSGRAMEETQYF.